A single sample is the source of the 18 T cell receptor beta chains below, sequenced in a study of T cell repertoires in cytomegalovirus infection. TCRdb passed the reads through MiXCR, listing each CDR3 protein once. The table lists about 180,000 distinct CDR3 sequences, 17% of them singletons, with approximately 25% in the top ten. Sequenced material: CD8+ T cells from PBMCs. The origin of the receptors is a human donor in good health (CMV status not recorded). Some clones in this sample may be carry-over from other donors' samples.

This clonotype was seen more than once but under ten times. This chain joins TRBV7-2 and TRBJ2-2, with D unresolved. The CDR3 sequence is 15 residues long. Germline CDR1 is SGHTA and CDR2 is FQGNSA. V gave up 4 bases and J gave up 4 bases, with 13 bases separating them. This CDR3 reads CASSYAAGGTGELFF. Here the CDR3 DNA reads TGTGCCAGCAGCTACGCAGCAGGCGGCACCGGGGAGCTGTTTTTT.

A few counts support this clonotype. The chain combines TRBV24-1 with TRBJ2-3; D gene ambiguous. Trimming took off 5 bases at V and 0 bases at J, with 8 bases between the two ends. The CDR3 runs to 14 residues. The germline V gene encodes CDR1 KGHDR and CDR2 SFDVKD. CDR3 protein: CATSALDSTDTQYF. In nucleotides, the CDR3 is TGTGCCACCAGTGCCCTGGACAGCACAGATACGCAGTATTTT.

Only a few counts were recorded for this clonotype. The chain is built from TRBV12-3 or TRBV12-4 and TRBJ2-2, with no clear D. This CDR3 comprises 13 residues. Between the trimmed V and J ends, which lost 3 bases and 4 bases, there was a span of 6 bases. This CDR3 is CASSFQGTGELFF. The CDR3 DNA is TGTGCCAGCAGTTTTCAAGGCACCGGGGAGCTGTTTTTT.

This clonotype was recorded a few times. The rearrangement uses TRBV19 and TRBJ1-5; 7 bases are shared with TRBD1. Germline V gives CDR1 LNHDA, CDR2 SQIVND (reference sequence). This CDR3 comprises 15 residues. Trimming cost V 3 bases and J 0 bases; bases outside gene matches: 2. The CDR3 DNA is TGTGCCAGTAGTATCGGGACAGCTAGCAATCAGCCCCAGCATTTT. Its protein product is CASSIGTASNQPQHF.

A few counts support this clonotype. The CDR3 sequence is CASSLNKRGETQYF. For the CDR3, the DNA is TGTGCCAGCAGCTTAAATAAGCGAGGGGAGACCCAGTACTTC. The chain couples TRBV7-2 to TRBJ2-5, with a tentative D call TRBD2 (5 bases). This CDR3 contains 14 residues. Germline CDR1 reads SGHTA; CDR2 reads FQGNSA. V was pared by 2 bases and J by 5 bases, with 12 bases between.

This clonotype was counted only a few times. The rearrangement joins TRBV6-2 or TRBV6-3 to TRBJ2-2, with 8 bases lining up with TRBD1. CDR1 MNHEY and CDR2 SVGEGT come from the germline V gene. Trimming removed 2 bases from V and 1 base from J; junction bases left unmatched: 9. The CDR3 runs to 18 residues. Here the CDR3 reads CASSYPDRARVNTGELFF. In nucleotides, the CDR3 is TGTGCCAGCAGTTACCCGGACAGGGCCCGTGTGAACACCGGGGAGCTGTTTTTT.

V usage is TRBV14 and J usage is TRBJ2-1; 13 positions match TRBD2. CDR1 is SGHDN and CDR2 is FVKESK in the germline V gene. J was trimmed by 7 bases and V by 0 bases; bases with no gene match: 15. The CDR3 has 20 amino acids. The chain's CDR3 is CASSQDLESGTSGTRNEQFF. For the CDR3, the DNA is TGTGCCAGCAGCCAAGATCTGGAATCCGGGACTAGCGGGACTCGTAATGAGCAGTTCTTC.

As DNA, the CDR3 is TGCAGTGCTAGAGATCAAGGAGGGGGCAGCTATGGCTACACCTTC. Translation gives CSARDQGGGSYGYTF. The chain joins TRBV20-1 to TRBJ1-2; TRBD1 matches 7 bases. Germline V gene lookup returns CDR1 DFQATT and CDR2 SNEGSKA (reference sequence). V lost 0 bases to trimming and J lost 4 bases; unmatched junction nucleotides: 8. The CDR3 sequence is 15 residues long.

This clonotype showed up just a few times. The rearrangement joins TRBV7-8 to TRBJ2-7; unclear D gene. From germline, CDR1 is SGHVS and CDR2 FQNEAQ. Trimming shortened V by 3 bases and J by 2 bases, and 11 bases separated the two germline ends. The length of the CDR3 is 14 residues. The CDR3 DNA follows: TGTGCCAGCAGCTTCTTTTCTGGAACCTACGAGCAGTACTTC. This codes for CASSFFSGTYEQYF.

This clonotype has just a few counts. The V call is TRBV7-2, the J call TRBJ2-2; TRBD2 is a possible D gene (5 bases). This CDR3 spans 15 amino acids. Germline assignment: CDR1 SGHTA and CDR2 FQGNSA. V was trimmed by 5 bases and J by 0 bases, leaving 10 bases between them. The CDR3 sequence: CASSISEANTGELFF. Written as DNA, the CDR3 is TGTGCCAGCAGCATTAGCGAGGCGAACACCGGGGAGCTGTTTTTT. Variable domain in full (rest from reference TRBV7-2 and TRBJ2-2): GAGVSQSPSNKVTEKGKDVELRCDPISGHTALYWYRQSLGQGLEFLIYFQGNSAPDKSGLPSDRFSAERTGGSVSTLTIQRTQQEDSAVYLCASSISEANTGELFFGEGSRLTVL.

This rearrangement joins TRBV7-9 to TRBJ2-1; D gene ambiguous. The CDR3 has 11 residues. From germline, CDR1 is SEHNR and CDR2 FQNEAQ (reference sequence). Between the trimmed V and J ends, which lost 6 bases and 15 bases, there was a span of 15 bases. The CDR3 DNA is TGTGCCAGCAGGTTCATGGAGCCCCCGTTCTTC. Translating gives CASRFMEPPFF.

This clonotype was counted only a few times. CDR3 nucleotides: TGCGCCAGCAGAAAGGAGTCGGGACAGAAAAAGACCCAGTACTTC. Protein sequence: CASRKESGQKKTQYF. The chain combines TRBV5-1 with TRBJ2-5, with 7 bases identical to TRBD1. Germline lookup yields CDR1 SGHRS and CDR2 YFSETQ. This CDR3 has 15 amino acids. V trimming: 5 bases; J trimming: 6 bases; junction bases outside the gene matches: 13.

This clonotype came up a few times. The J gene is TRBJ2-1, the V gene TRBV28; D may match TRBD1 or TRBD2 (5 bases each). Per the germline V gene, CDR1 is MDHEN and CDR2 is SYDVKM. The CDR3 runs 14 residues. V lost 4 bases, J lost 5 bases, and 12 bases lay in between. Written as DNA, the CDR3 is TGTGCCAGCAGTTGGCTAGCAGGGAACAATGAGCAGTTCTTC. Protein product: CASSWLAGNNEQFF.

This clonotype was seen more than once but under ten times. This chain links TRBV7-9 with TRBJ2-4; D perhaps matches TRBD2 (6 bases). V lost 6 bases and J lost 0, with 15 bases in between. Germline V gene lookup returns CDR1 SEHNR and CDR2 FQNEAQ (reference sequence). This CDR3 is 16 amino acids long. The CDR3 region is CASRGTGELAKNIQYF. In nucleotides, the CDR3 is TGTGCCAGCAGGGGAACGGGGGAACTAGCCAAAAACATTCAGTACTTC.

The chain is built from TRBV7-6 and TRBJ2-7, with 13 bases matching TRBD2. CDR3 size: 15 residues. V gave up 5 bases and J gave up 2 bases; unmatched junction bases: 3. Germline loops: CDR1 SGHVS, CDR2 FNYEAQ. DNA for the CDR3: TGTGCCAGCAGCCGAGGACTAGCGGGGGCCTACGAGCAGTACTTC. Translating it yields CASSRGLAGAYEQYF.

This clonotype has ten or more counts. The chain combines TRBV6-5 with TRBJ1-6, with D uncertain. Looked up from germline, CDR1 is MNHEY and CDR2 is SVGAGI. CDR3 length: 14 amino acids. V lost 4 bases to trimming and J lost 4 bases, with 8 bases between them. The CDR3 nucleotides are TGTGCCAGCAGTTCTCGGCGGTATAATTCACCCCTCCACTTT. Amino acids: CASSSRRYNSPLHF.

This clonotype was observed a few times. The chain uses TRBV9 and TRBJ2-3; TRBD1 agrees at 7 bases. The V and J ends lost 2 bases and 3 bases, in that order; junction bases with no gene match: 15. The CDR3 contains 18 residues. CDR1 and CDR2 (germline): SGDLS, YYNGEE. In DNA, the CDR3 is TGTGCCAGCAGCGTGCCCCGGGACAGCCATACAGTTACAGATACGCAGTATTTT. Its translation: CASSVPRDSHTVTDTQYF.

This chain connects TRBV7-9 to TRBJ1-1, with D unclear. The germline CDR1 and CDR2 sequences are SEHNR and FQNEAQ (reference sequence). Trimming removed 7 bases from V and 2 bases from J, with 8 bases in between. This CDR3 is built from 12 residues. As DNA, the CDR3 is TGTGCCAGCACATACCGTAACACTGAAGCTTTCTTT. Translated, it gives CASTYRNTEAFF.